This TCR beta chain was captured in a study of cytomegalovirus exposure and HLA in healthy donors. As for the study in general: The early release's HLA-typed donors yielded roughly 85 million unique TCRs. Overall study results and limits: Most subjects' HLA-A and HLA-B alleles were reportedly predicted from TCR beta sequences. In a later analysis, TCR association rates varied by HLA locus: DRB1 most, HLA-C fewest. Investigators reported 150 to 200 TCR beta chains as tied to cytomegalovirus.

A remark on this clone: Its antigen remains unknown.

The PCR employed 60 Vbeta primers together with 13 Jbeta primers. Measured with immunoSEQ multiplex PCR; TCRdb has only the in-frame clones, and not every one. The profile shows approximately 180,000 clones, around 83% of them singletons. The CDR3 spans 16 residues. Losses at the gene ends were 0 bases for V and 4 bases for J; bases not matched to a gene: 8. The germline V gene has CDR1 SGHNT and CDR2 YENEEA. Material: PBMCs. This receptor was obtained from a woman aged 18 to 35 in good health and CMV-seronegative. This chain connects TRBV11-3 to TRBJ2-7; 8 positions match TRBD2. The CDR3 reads CASSLDGTGGPYEQYV. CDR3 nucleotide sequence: TGTGCCAGCAGCTTAGATGGGACGGGAGGGCCGTACGAGCAGTACGTC.